Each of the 3 T cell receptor beta chains below was sequenced from the same sample in a study of blood T cells in healthy people across ages. A second about 6 to 12 cycle PCR used barcoded and J-beta primers. TCRdb re-called the 5' RACE reads through MiXCR, storing one row per CDR3 protein. There are 600,000 to 800,000 distinct CDR3 sequences in the sample; 21% occur only once, and roughly 3.4% lies in the top ten. Source material: blood. All receptors come from a man aged 65-85 years in good health.

This CDR3 reads CASSPAGGMKTQYF. The CDR3 bases are TGTGCCAGCAGCCCAGCGGGGGGGATGAAGACCCAGTACTTC. V usage is TRBV7-2 and J usage is TRBJ2-4; 10 bases are shared with TRBD2. The J call may be mistaken, given a closer DNA end match to TRBJ2-5. Germline-derived CDR1 and CDR2 are SGHTA and FQGNSA. This CDR3 has 14 amino acids.

In its sample, this clonotype was seen a few times. V is TRBV7-9 and J is TRBJ1-1, with TRBD1 matching over 8 bases. V lost 3 bases and J lost 2; bases outside the gene matches: 5. The CDR3 contains 15 residues. CDR1 is SEHNR and CDR2 is FQNEAQ in the germline V gene (reference sequence). The CDR3 loop reads CASSFRQGRNTEAFF. CDR3 DNA: TGTGCCAGCAGCTTCCGACAGGGGCGAAACACTGAAGCTTTCTTT.

This clonotype was seen only a few times. The V call is TRBV11-1, the J call TRBJ2-7; TRBD2 aligns across 9 bases. From germline, CDR1 is SGHAT and CDR2 FQDESV (reference sequence). After removal of 5 bases from V and 1 base from J, the junction contained 9 bases not matched to a gene. The CDR3 loop spans 16 amino acids. CDR3: CASSPETSGASYEQYF. Here the CDR3 DNA reads TGTGCCAGCAGCCCCGAGACTAGCGGAGCGTCCTACGAGCAGTACTTC.